This T cell receptor beta chain was obtained from a study of blood T cell repertoires in COVID-19. For the study at large: Some COVID-19 samples were acute and others convalescent; all came from the United States, Italy and Spain. From T cells, B-cell-depleted T cells, or PBMCs came the material, which was cDNA or gDNA.

Germline CDR1 is SGHKS and CDR2 is YYEKEE (reference sequence). V lost 2 bases and J lost 7, with 12 bases in between. The CDR3 runs 13 residues. Data came from immunoSEQ multiplex PCR; TCRdb stores just in-frame clones and leaves some out. The sample has more than 45,000 clones, about nine tenths seen once. This TCR derives from a man in his 70s with acute or convalescent COVID-19. Sequencing input: peripheral blood. The chain recombines TRBV5-5 with TRBJ1-2, with D possibly being TRBD1 (5 bases). The CDR3 loop reads CASSLQQAGGYTF. CDR3 DNA sequence: TGTGCCAGCAGCTTACAACAGGCCGGTGGCTACACCTTC.